A selection of T cell receptor beta chains follows, all from one sample in a study of siplizumab effects on memory and regulatory T cells. The data were produced by immunoSEQ multiplex PCR, yet TCRdb's version contains in-frame clones alone and is incomplete. The sample shows about 3,400 clones, 50% to 60% of them seen only once. These TCRs are of unknown antigen specificity. Sequences were obtained from CFSE-low (dividing) CD8+ T cells sorted from an allogeneic mixed lymphocyte reaction. The source of these receptors is a human donor in good health; the cells came from an allogeneic mixed lymphocyte reaction. Some clones in this sample may be carry-over from other donors' samples. Each CDR3 is given with its conserved first and last residue. D genes are given only for firm matches. Rows may omit the clone size; those that give it use once, few, many or a size class.

DNA	CDR3	V	J	size	D
TGTGCCAGCAGCCAACTCGGCGGGGGCACTGAAGCTTTCTTT	CASSQLGGGTEAFF	TRBV21-1	TRBJ1-1	.	.
TGTGCCAGCAGCGCCCGGGGTAGCGGGGAGCTGTTTTTT	CASSARGSGELFF	TRBV5-7	TRBJ2-2	.	.
TGTGCCAGCAGTTTAGGGACAGGTGGTGGCTACACCTTC	CASSLGTGGGYTF	TRBV27	TRBJ1-2	.	TRBD1
TGCGCCAGCAGCTTGGTTCCAGGGGGGTCCTACGAGCAGTACTTC	CASSLVPGGSYEQYF	TRBV5-1	TRBJ2-7	once	.
TGTGCCAGCAGCCCGGGGACAGGGAAGACTGAAGCTTTCTTT	CASSPGTGKTEAFF	TRBV7-8	TRBJ1-1	.	TRBD1
TGCAGCGTTGAAGATAGCTGGAGCTCCTACAATGAGCAGTTCTTC	CSVEDSWSSYNEQFF	TRBV29-1	TRBJ2-1	few	.
TGTGCCAGCAGCCCCAGACAGGGAACCTACGAGCAGTACTTC	CASSPRQGTYEQYF	TRBV5-8	TRBJ2-7	few	TRBD1
TGCAGCGGCGATCCGACAAGGACGAACACTGAAGCTTTCTTT	CSGDPTRTNTEAFF	TRBV29-1	TRBJ1-1	.	.
TGTGCCAGTAGTATAGAGGACCGCAGCAATCAGCCCCAGCATTTT	CASSIEDRSNQPQHF	TRBV19	TRBJ1-5	few	.
TGCGCCAGCAGCTTGGCGGGCAGGGGGGTACAAGAGACCCAGTACTTC	CASSLAGRGVQETQYF	TRBV5-1	TRBJ2-5	few	.
TGTGCCAGTAGTATCAAATCGTGGGGTGTCGAGCAGTACTTC	CASSIKSWGVEQYF	TRBV19	TRBJ2-7	few	.
TGCGCCAGCAGCCAAGCCGGGGACGGATACTACGAGCAGTACTTC	CASSQAGDGYYEQYF	TRBV4-1	TRBJ2-7	.	.
TGTGCCAGTAGTATAGGCCCCTCTAGGGAGCAGTACTTC	CASSIGPSREQYF	TRBV19	TRBJ2-7	few	.
TGTGCCAGCAGCTTGAGGCCCCTAGGGGTGGATGAGCAGTTCTTC	CASSLRPLGVDEQFF	TRBV5-5	TRBJ2-1	.	.
TGTGCCAGCAGTACCGGGACAGAATCAAATCAGCCCCAGCATTTT	CASSTGTESNQPQHF	TRBV6-6	TRBJ1-5	.	TRBD1
TGTGCCACTTTGCGACAGAACTCTGGAAACACCATATATTTT	CATLRQNSGNTIYF	TRBV10-3	TRBJ1-3	few	.
TGTGCCATCAGTGGAGCCCAAAGCTCCTACGAGCAGTACTTC	CAISGAQSSYEQYF	TRBV10-3	TRBJ2-7	.	.
TGTGCCAGTAGTATCGGACAGGGGTCCTACGAGCAGTACTTC	CASSIGQGSYEQYF	TRBV19	TRBJ2-7	few	TRBD1
TGTGCCAGCAGTTTAGGGCAAAACACTGAAGCTTTCTTT	CASSLGQNTEAFF	TRBV27	TRBJ1-1	.	.
TGTGCCAGCAGTTCCCGGGACTGGTCCGAGCAGTACTTC	CASSSRDWSEQYF	TRBV2	TRBJ2-7	few	.
TGCAGCGTTGGGGGAATCCAGTTCTTC	CSVGGIQFF	TRBV29-1	TRBJ2-1	few	.
TGCGCCAGCAGTGCAAACACCCGACTAGCGCGAACCACAGATACGCAGTATTTT	CASSANTRLARTTDTQYF	TRBV10-1	TRBJ2-3	.	TRBD2
TGTGCCAGCAGCTTAGTCATGGTGGGCCAAGAGACCCAGTACTTC	CASSLVMVGQETQYF	TRBV7-9	TRBJ2-5	few	.
TGTGCCAGCAGCTCTGGGACAGGCCCCTCGGCGAATCAGCCCCAGCATTTT	CASSSGTGPSANQPQHF	TRBV11-3	TRBJ1-5	.	TRBD1
TGTGCCAGCTCTGCCTCTGGAAACACCATATATTTT	CASSASGNTIYF	TRBV14	TRBJ1-3	few	.
TGTGCCAGCAGCTTATCAGGGACCCAATACGAGCAGTACTTC	CASSLSGTQYEQYF	TRBV11-2	TRBJ2-7	.	.
TGCGCCAGCAGTGATGGACACACTTTCGGTGAGACCCAGTACTTC	CASSDGHTFGETQYF	TRBV10-2	TRBJ2-5	.	.
TGTGCCAGCAACCCTGAGGGTCTAGCCGGGGAGCAGTACTTC	CASNPEGLAGEQYF	TRBV27	TRBJ2-7	.	.
TGTGCCAGCTCACTGCCGGGGACTAGCTTTAATGAGCAGTTCTTC	CASSLPGTSFNEQFF	TRBV18	TRBJ2-1	few	TRBD2
TGTGCCAGCAGCTTGGGACTAGCGCATATCTACGAGCAGTACTTC	CASSLGLAHIYEQYF	TRBV4-2	TRBJ2-7	.	TRBD2
TGTGCCAGTTTTGGACAGGGGGCAAATGAGCAGTTCTTC	CASFGQGANEQFF	TRBV2	TRBJ2-1	.	TRBD1
TGCGCCAGCAGCCAAGTCCCCGGGGACGAGCAGTACTTC	CASSQVPGDEQYF	TRBV4-1	TRBJ2-7	.	.
TGTGCCAGCAGTATACTGGGACTAGCGGGAATCTCCTACGAGCAGTACTTC	CASSILGLAGISYEQYF	TRBV27	TRBJ2-7	.	TRBD2